Detailed here is one TCR beta chain. Its target is unknown. These data originate in a study of blood T cells in healthy people across ages. Study-wide findings and caveats: It was held that the diversity estimates obtained from one million T cells were underestimates. Possibly, changes in expanded clonotypes were confounded because donor CMV status was unknown.

Combining a sample-barcoded 5' primer with a J-beta primer mix, a second PCR ran for about 6 to 12 cycles. From each sample, at least 2.5 million paired-end reads containing CDR3 were obtained. TCRdb re-called the 5' RACE reads with MiXCR, one entry per CDR3 protein. The data show 700,000 to 800,000 distinct CDR3 sequences, roughly 41% seen once. Individuals who donated were healthy Caucasians from Russia aged roughly 6 to 90. This receptor was obtained from a woman aged 55-75 years in good health. The sequenced sample was blood.

CDR3 amino acids: CATSLEDKQYF. For the CDR3, the DNA is TGTGCCACCAGTCTCGAGGACAAGCAGTACTTC. The chain has TRBV15 and TRBJ2-5, with TRBD1 as a possible D gene (5 bases). The germline gives CDR1 LNHNV, CDR2 YYDKDF (reference sequence). This CDR3 has 11 residues. Trimming took off 6 bases at V and 11 bases at J, with 13 bases between the two ends.